These T cell receptor beta chains were read from a single sample in a study of T cell responses to AZD1222 COVID-19 vaccine. Sequencing used immunoSEQ multiplex PCR; TCRdb keeps in-frame clones, though not all of them. Of around 100,000 clones in the sample, around 89% were seen once. The specimen was peripheral blood, collected on day 0 of AZD1222 vaccination. These TCRs come from an adult in good health. Both conserved end residues are trimmed from each CDR3.

v_call,cdr3_aa
TRBV6-5,ASSYSRTASGEQY
TRBV29-1,SIATPGTLSYEQY
TRBV5-1,ASSPGTRREQY
TRBV18,ASSPPNGRFVNEQF
TRBV30,AWGDIYSGNTIY
TRBV7-9,ASSPGLAGAAETQY
TRBV3-1/TRBV3-2,ASSQAQGGVETQY
TRBV5-1,ASSLGDTDTQY
TRBV24-1,ATSDTTASSHEKLF
TRBV5-1,ASSDTSTDTQY
TRBV15,ATSREVLAGSEIQY
TRBV4-2,ASSHPQLGAF
TRBV5-5,ASSSGTSGIRSGANVLT
TRBV29-1,SVEDSATNEKLF
TRBV28,ASSLFLGEKLF
TRBV28,ASDGGPVFEKAEAF
TRBV3-1/TRBV3-2,ASSPGLASGDTQY
TRBV11-2,ASSLGASNTGELF
TRBV27,ASSPASGFNDIQY
TRBV30,AWSPPGLKDNEQF
TRBV19,ASNSGRTYNEQF
TRBV10-3,AIKGAFSTDTQY
TRBV9,ASSPGDSSYNSPLH
TRBV29-1,SVRQSSYEQY
TRBV4-3,ASSQDLEDRTGPRGGYT
TRBV9,ASSPAGALPRTEAF
TRBV19,ASSVQGDLNSPLH
TRBV4-3,ASSPSWGSGANVLT
TRBV21-1,ASSKKDSHSGNTIY
TRBV5-1,ASSDSGELTGELF
TRBV7-3,ASSSYLNTEAF
TRBV7-2,ASSLSAWTSGEETQY
TRBV3-1/TRBV3-2,ASSQDRRWGKY
TRBV4-1,ASSQGFGANVLT
TRBV7-8,ASSGVRYGYT
TRBV30,AWSVPGAVKTQY
TRBV29-1,SVEEDIIRQY
TRBV9,ASSVASTGYGNTIY
TRBV28,ASSLPGQVGTEAF
TRBV6-2/TRBV6-3,ASSYTGGTYNEQF
TRBV30,AWSGGDRREKLF
TRBV6-5,ASSLTSGRREQY
TRBV11-2,ASSPTSGSPSYEQY
TRBV7-9,ASSLYRFAVESGLNEQF
TRBV27,ASGGETARQY
TRBV4-2,ASSQRASGTMNTGELF
TRBV7-3,ASSLAGGPTYEQY
TRBV27,ASSPDRSNSPLH
TRBV7-2,ASSLAWRGNNYGYT
TRBV15,ATSRVRVAFSTDTQY